This T cell receptor (beta chain) was documented in a study of identical twins. TCRdb called the 5' RACE reads again in MiXCR, with one record for every CDR3 protein. The table has roughly 250,000 distinct CDR3 sequences, 7% to 8.5% seen once. This clonotype has ten or more counts. Germline lookup yields CDR1 LNHNV and CDR2 YYDKDF (reference sequence). This CDR3 has 15 residues. V dropped 7 bases and J dropped 7; count of bases not matched to a gene: 9. The sample was also linked to a second study, of yellow fever vaccine responses in identical twins.

The sequence was obtained from a woman aged 18-35 years in good health. The specimen was CD8+ T cells sorted from blood. J is TRBJ1-6 and V is TRBV15, with 8 positions matching TRBD1. The CDR3 bases are TGTGCCACCAACAAGGACAGGGTTGGGAATTCACCCCTCCACTTT. This sequence encodes CATNKDRVGNSPLHF.